This TCR beta chain was observed in a study of cytomegalovirus exposure and HLA in healthy donors. Study-wide context: As released early, the data held 70 million to 95 million unique TCRs from HLA-typed donors. Whole-study findings and limits: A later analysis reported that several of the most significant clusters appeared to be linked to common viral pathogens, among them Epstein-Barr virus.

As concerns this clone: Its antigen is still unknown.

V lost 5 bases and J lost 7; bases outside the gene matches: 8. This CDR3 spans 14 amino acids. Per the germline V gene, CDR1 is MNHEY and CDR2 is SMNVEV (reference sequence). Use of 60 Vbeta and 13 Jbeta primers characterized the PCR. Measured with immunoSEQ multiplex PCR; TCRdb has only the in-frame clones, and not every one. The repertoire holds roughly 180,000 clones, with just over 75% as singletons. The sample was PBMCs. This chain uses TRBV27 with TRBJ1-2, with 9 bases lining up with TRBD1. The source is a woman aged 25 to 39 in good health and CMV-seropositive. The CDR3 DNA is TGTGCCAGCAGTCGACCGGGACAGGGCGGTGGCTACACCTTC. It codes for CASSRPGQGGGYTF.